The rows below give T cell receptor beta chains drawn from one sample of a study of shared clonotypes between healthy human individuals. The assay was immunoSEQ multiplex PCR, and TCRdb's table has in-frame clones only and misses some. Of over a million clones detected, roughly 96% appear once; the ten largest clones hold roughly 1.2%. The material sequenced was naive CD4+ T cells sorted from blood. The source of these receptors is a man aged 25 to 45 in good health. Both conserved end residues are part of each CDR3. D genes are given only for firm matches.

TRBV9	TRBJ2-1	-	CASSPQSANHNEQFF
TRBV18	TRBJ2-7	TRBD1	CASSPLSGATGAAYYEQYF
TRBV5-4	TRBJ1-2	-	CASSLGAELGGYTF
TRBV10-3	TRBJ1-2	-	CAISTSGGRASHGYTF
TRBV5-4	TRBJ2-3	-	CASSWKEGLADTQYF
TRBV4-1	TRBJ2-1	-	CASSQFVGEQFF
TRBV14	TRBJ1-1	-	CASSQILRAEAFF
TRBV10-3	TRBJ2-3	-	CAISEGPGRTQYF
TRBV11-2	TRBJ1-1	-	CASRHRQQGHGTEAFF
TRBV5-5	TRBJ2-3	TRBD2	CASSPRLADTDTQYF